This note documents a single T cell receptor beta chain sequence. Sequencing was performed with immunoSEQ multiplex PCR; in TCRdb, only in-frame clones are kept and a portion is missing. The table lists 200,000 to 250,000 clones, about nine tenths of them singletons. CDR1 is SGHAT and CDR2 is FQDESV in the germline V gene (reference sequence). V was clipped by 3 bases and J by 6 bases, with 7 bases between them. This CDR3 has 12 amino acids. This sample was included in a study of blood T cell repertoires in COVID-19. This TCR came from a man younger than 40 with COVID-19, enrolled during active disease. J is TRBJ2-3 and V is TRBV11-1; D might be TRBD2 (5 bases). The sample taken for sequencing was peripheral blood. The CDR3 protein is CASSFRGDTQYF. For the CDR3, the DNA is TGTGCCAGCAGCTTCCGAGGGGATACGCAGTATTTT.